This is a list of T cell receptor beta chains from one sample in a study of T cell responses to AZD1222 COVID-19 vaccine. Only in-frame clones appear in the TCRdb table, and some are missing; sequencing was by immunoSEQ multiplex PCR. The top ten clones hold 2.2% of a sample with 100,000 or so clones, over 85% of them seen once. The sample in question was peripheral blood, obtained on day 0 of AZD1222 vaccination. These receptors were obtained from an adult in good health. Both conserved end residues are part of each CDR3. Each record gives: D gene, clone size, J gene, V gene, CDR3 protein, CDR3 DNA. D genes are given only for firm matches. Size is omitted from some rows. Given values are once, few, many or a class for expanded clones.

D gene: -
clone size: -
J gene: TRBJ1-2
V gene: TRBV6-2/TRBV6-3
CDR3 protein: CASSYPGMGPYF
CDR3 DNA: TGTGCCAGCAGTTACCCAGGGATGGGGCCTTACTTC

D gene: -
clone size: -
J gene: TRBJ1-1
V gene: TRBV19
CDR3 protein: CASSIRHMNTEAFF
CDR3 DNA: TGTGCCAGTAGTATTAGGCATATGAACACTGAAGCTTTCTTT

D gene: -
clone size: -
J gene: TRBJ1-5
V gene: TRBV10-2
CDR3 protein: CASSDYSNQPQHF
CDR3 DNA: TGCGCCAGCAGTGACTATAGCAATCAGCCCCAGCATTTT

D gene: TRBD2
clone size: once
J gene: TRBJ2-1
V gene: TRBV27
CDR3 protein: CASRYSGNSNEQFF
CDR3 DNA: TGTGCCAGCAGATATAGCGGGAACTCCAATGAGCAGTTCTTC

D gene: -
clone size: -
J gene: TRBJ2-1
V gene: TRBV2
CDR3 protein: CASSDPGSSLAYNEQFF
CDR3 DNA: TGTGCCAGCAGTGATCCCGGCTCTTCCCTGGCGTACAATGAGCAGTTCTTC

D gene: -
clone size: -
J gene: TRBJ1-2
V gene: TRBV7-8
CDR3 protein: CASSLGGYGYTF
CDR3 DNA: TGTGCCAGCAGCCTGGGGGGTTATGGCTACACCTTC

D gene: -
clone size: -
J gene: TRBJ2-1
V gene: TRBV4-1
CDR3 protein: CASSRRAARPNNEQFF
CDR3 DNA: TGCGCCAGCAGCCGGCGGGCGGCACGACCCAACAATGAGCAGTTCTTC

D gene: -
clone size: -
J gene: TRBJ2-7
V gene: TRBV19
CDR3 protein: CASRPAGETYEQYF
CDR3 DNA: TGTGCCAGTAGGCCTGCTGGGGAGACCTACGAGCAGTACTTC

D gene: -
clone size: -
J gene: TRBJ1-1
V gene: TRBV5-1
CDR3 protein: CASSPIAAGEDTEAFF
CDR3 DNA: TGCGCCAGCAGCCCGATCGCTGCAGGGGAGGACACTGAAGCTTTCTTT

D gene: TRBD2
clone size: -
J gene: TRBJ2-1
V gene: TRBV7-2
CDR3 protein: CASSLGTSGGYNEQFF
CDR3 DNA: TGTGCCAGCAGCTTGGGGACTAGCGGGGGCTACAATGAGCAGTTCTTC

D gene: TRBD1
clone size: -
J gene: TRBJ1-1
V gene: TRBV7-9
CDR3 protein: CASSLQTYRGPPEAFF
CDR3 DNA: TGTGCCAGCAGCCTTCAAACATACAGGGGGCCCCCTGAAGCTTTCTTT

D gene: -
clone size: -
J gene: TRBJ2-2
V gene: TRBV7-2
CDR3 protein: CASSSTRAGELFF
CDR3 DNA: TGTGCCAGCAGCTCAACCCGGGCCGGGGAGCTGTTTTTT

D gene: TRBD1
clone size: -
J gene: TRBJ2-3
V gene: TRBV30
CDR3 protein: CAWDRDGDTQYF
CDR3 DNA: TGTGCCTGGGACAGGGATGGAGATACGCAGTATTTT

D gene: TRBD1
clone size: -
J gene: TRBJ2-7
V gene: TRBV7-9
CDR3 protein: CASSARDRDPHEQYF
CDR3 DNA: TGTGCCAGCAGCGCCCGGGACAGGGATCCCCACGAGCAGTACTTC

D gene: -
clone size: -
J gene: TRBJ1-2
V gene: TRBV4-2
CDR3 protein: CASSPGLGNGYTF
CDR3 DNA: TGTGCCAGCAGCCCGGGTTTGGGAAATGGCTACACCTTC

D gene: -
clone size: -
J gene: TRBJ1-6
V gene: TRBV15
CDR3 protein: CATSRDPTGHSSPLHF
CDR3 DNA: TGTGCCACCAGCAGAGACCCCACAGGGCATAGCTCACCCCTCCACTTT

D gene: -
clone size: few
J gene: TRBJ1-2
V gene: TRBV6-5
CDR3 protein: CASSRQGRYGYTF
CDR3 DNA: TGTGCCAGCAGCCGACAAGGGCGGTATGGCTACACCTTC

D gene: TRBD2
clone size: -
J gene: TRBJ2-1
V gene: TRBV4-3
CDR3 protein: CASSSQTSGNNEQFF
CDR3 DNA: TGCGCCAGCAGCTCCCAGACTAGCGGGAACAATGAGCAGTTCTTC

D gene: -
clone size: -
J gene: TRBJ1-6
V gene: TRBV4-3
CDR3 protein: CASSQDRGPWSPLHF
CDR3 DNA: TGCGCCAGCAGCCAAGATCGAGGTCCTTGGTCACCCCTCCACTTT

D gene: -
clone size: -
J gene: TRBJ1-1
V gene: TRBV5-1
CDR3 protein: CASSWSGEGVTEAFF
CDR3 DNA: TGCGCCAGCAGCTGGTCAGGGGAGGGAGTAACTGAAGCTTTCTTT

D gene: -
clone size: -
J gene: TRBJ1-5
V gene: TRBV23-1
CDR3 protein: CASSQSRGHRSIQPQHF
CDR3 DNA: TGCGCCAGCAGTCAATCTCGGGGACACCGGTCGATTCAGCCCCAGCATTTT

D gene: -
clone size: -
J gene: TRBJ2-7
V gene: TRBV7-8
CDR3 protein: CASSSGTGRFYEQYF
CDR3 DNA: TGTGCCAGCAGCTCCGGGACGGGAAGATTCTACGAGCAGTACTTC

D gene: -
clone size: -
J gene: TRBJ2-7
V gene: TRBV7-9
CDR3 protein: CASSLGRFYEQYF
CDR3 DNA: TGTGCCAGCAGCTTAGGACGGTTCTACGAGCAGTACTTC

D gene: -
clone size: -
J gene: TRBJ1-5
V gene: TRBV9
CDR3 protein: CASSVASPPPGQPQHF
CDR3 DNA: TGTGCCAGCAGCGTAGCCTCCCCCCCTCCGGGCCAGCCCCAGCATTTT

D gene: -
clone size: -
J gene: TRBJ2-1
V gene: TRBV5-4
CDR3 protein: CASSLNSNNEQFF
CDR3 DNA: TGTGCCAGCAGCTTGAATTCTAACAATGAGCAGTTCTTC

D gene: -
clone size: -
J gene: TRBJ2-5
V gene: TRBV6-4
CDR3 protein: CASSSDSQETQYF
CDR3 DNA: TGTGCCAGCAGTTCGGACAGCCAAGAGACCCAGTACTTC

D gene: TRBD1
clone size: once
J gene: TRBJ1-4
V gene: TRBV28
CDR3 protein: CATVTGGNEKLFF
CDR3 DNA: TGTGCCACCGTAACAGGGGGAAATGAAAAACTGTTTTTT

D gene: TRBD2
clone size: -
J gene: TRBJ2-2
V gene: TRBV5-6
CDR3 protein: CASTWFELADTGELFF
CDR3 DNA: TGTGCCAGCACCTGGTTCGAGCTAGCGGACACCGGGGAGCTGTTTTTT

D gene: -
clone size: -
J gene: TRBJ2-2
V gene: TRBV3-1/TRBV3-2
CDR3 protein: CASSRPLMRQNTGELFF
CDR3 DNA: TGTGCCAGCAGCCGCCCTTTAATGCGACAAAACACCGGGGAGCTGTTTTTT

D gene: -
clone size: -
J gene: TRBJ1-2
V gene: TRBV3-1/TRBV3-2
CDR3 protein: CASGGPPYGYTF
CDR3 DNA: TGTGCCAGCGGGGGGCCACCCTATGGCTACACCTTC

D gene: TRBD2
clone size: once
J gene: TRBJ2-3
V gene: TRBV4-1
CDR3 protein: CASSQEVGLAPPQDTQYF
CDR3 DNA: TGCGCCAGCAGCCAAGAAGTAGGACTAGCCCCACCCCAGGATACGCAGTATTTT

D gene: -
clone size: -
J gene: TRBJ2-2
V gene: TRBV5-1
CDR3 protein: CASSLQRQSTGELFF
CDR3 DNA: TGCGCCAGCAGCTTGCAACGGCAGTCAACCGGGGAGCTGTTTTTT

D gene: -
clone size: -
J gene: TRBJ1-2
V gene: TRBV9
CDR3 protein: CASSRRTDHYGYTF
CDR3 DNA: TGTGCCAGCAGTAGAAGGACAGACCACTATGGCTACACCTTC

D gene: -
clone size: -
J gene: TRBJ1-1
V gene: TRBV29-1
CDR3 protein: CSVTGLKNTEAFF
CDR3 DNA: TGCAGCGTTACAGGACTGAAGAACACTGAAGCTTTCTTT

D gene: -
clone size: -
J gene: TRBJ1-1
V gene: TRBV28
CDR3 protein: CASTLGNTEAFF
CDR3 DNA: TGTGCCAGCACATTAGGGAACACTGAAGCTTTCTTT

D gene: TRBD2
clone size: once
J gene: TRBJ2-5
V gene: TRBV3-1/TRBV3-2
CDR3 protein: CASSQVAGGPLETQYF
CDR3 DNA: TGTGCCAGCAGCCAAGTAGCGGGAGGGCCCTTAGAGACCCAGTACTTC

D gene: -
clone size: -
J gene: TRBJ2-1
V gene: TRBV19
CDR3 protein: CASSVGVAEQFF
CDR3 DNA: TGTGCCAGTAGCGTTGGGGTTGCTGAGCAGTTCTTC

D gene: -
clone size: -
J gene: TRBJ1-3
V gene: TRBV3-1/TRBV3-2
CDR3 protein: CASSQDVTSGNTIYF
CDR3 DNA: TGTGCCAGCAGCCAAGACGTCACTTCTGGAAACACCATATATTTT

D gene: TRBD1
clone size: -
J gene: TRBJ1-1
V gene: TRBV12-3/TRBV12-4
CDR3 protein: CASSFPGGTEAFF
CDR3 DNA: TGTGCCAGCAGTTTCCCAGGGGGAACTGAAGCTTTCTTT

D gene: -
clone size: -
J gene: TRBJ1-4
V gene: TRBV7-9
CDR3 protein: CASSLGAGIEKLFF
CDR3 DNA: TGTGCCAGCAGCTTAGGGGCAGGGATTGAAAAACTGTTTTTT

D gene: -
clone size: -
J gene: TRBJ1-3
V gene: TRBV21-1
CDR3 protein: CASSLREGRVVGNTIYF
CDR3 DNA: TGTGCCAGCAGCCTACGGGAAGGACGGGTCGTTGGAAACACCATATATTTT

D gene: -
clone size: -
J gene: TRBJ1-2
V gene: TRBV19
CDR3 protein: CASSIARGFYGYTF
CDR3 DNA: TGTGCCAGTAGTATAGCCAGGGGTTTCTATGGCTACACCTTC

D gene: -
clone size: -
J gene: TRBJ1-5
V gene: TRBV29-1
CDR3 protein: CSAGDGNQPQHF
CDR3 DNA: TGCAGCGCTGGGGACGGGAATCAGCCCCAGCATTTT

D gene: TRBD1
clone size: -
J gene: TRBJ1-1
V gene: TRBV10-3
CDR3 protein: CATKGQGANTEAFF
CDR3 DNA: TGTGCCACTAAGGGACAGGGGGCGAACACTGAAGCTTTCTTT

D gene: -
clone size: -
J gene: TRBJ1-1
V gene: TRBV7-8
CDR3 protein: CVTSTRGKLPGPEAFF
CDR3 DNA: TGTGTCACGTCAACCCGGGGAAAACTCCCAGGGCCTGAAGCTTTCTTT

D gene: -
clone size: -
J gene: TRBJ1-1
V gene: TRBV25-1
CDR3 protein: CASRQTNTEAFF
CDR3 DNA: TGTGCCAGCAGACAGACGAACACTGAAGCTTTCTTT

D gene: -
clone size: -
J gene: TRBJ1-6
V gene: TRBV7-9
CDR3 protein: CASSLDGLGQGSPLHF
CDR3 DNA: TGTGCCAGCAGCTTAGACGGGCTGGGGCAGGGTTCACCCCTCCACTTT

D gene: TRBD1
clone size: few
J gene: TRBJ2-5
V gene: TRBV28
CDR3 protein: CASSVSTGYESETQYF
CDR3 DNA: TGTGCCAGCAGCGTCTCGACAGGGTATGAGTCGGAGACCCAGTACTTC

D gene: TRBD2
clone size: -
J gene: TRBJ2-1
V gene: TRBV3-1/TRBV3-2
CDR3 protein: CASSSGLAVSGQFF
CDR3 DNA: TGTGCCAGCAGCTCGGGACTAGCTGTTTCGGGGCAGTTCTTC

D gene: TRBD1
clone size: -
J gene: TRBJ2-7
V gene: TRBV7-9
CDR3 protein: CASSLEDRTDSYEQYF
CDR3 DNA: TGTGCCAGCAGCTTAGAGGACAGGACCGACTCCTACGAGCAGTACTTC

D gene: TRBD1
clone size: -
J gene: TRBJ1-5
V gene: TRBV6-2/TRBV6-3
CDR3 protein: CASSTDRGINQPQHF
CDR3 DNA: TGTGCCAGCAGTACGGACAGGGGGATAAATCAGCCCCAGCATTTT

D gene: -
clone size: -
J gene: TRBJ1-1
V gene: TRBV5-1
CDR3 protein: CASSLDRGSEAFF
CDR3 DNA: TGCGCCAGCAGCTTGGATCGGGGGTCTGAAGCTTTCTTT

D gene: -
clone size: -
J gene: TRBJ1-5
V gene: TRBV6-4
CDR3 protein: CASSDAPSGDQPQHF
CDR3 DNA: TGTGCCAGCAGTGACGCTCCAAGTGGGGATCAGCCCCAGCATTTT

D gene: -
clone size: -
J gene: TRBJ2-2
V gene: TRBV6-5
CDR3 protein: CASSYPGAAGELFF
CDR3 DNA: TGTGCCAGCAGTTACCCCGGCGCGGCCGGGGAGCTGTTTTTT

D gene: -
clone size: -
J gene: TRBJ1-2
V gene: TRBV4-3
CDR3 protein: CASSQDSQRGYTF
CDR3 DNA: TGCGCCAGCAGCCAAGATTCCCAAAGGGGCTACACCTTC